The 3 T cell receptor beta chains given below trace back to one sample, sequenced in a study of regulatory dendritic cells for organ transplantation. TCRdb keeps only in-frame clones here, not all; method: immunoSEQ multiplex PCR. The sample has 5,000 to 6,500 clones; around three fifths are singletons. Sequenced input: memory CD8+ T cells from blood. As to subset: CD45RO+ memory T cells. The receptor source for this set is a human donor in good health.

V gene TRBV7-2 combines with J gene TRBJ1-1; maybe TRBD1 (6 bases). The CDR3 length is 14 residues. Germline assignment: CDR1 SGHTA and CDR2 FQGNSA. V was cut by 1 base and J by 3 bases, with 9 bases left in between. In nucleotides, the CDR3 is TGTGCCAGCAGCTTAGGGGGGCGCGACACTGAAGCTTTCTTT. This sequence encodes CASSLGGRDTEAFF.

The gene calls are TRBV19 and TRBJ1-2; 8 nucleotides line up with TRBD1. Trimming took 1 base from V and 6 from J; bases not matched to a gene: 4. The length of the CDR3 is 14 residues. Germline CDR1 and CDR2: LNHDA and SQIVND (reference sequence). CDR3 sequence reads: CASSIGAGGDGYTF. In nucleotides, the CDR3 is TGTGCCAGTAGTATAGGGGCAGGGGGCGATGGCTACACCTTC.

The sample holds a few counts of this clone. The CDR3 loop reads CASSQTIQGHTEAFF. The CDR3 nucleotides are TGTGCCAGCAGCCAAACCATACAGGGCCACACTGAAGCTTTCTTT. The rearrangement uses TRBV4-2 and TRBJ1-1; a weak D match, TRBD1 (6 bases). CDR3 size: 15 residues. Between the trimmed V and J ends, which lost 2 bases and 3 bases, there was a span of 13 bases. In germline, CDR1 is LGHNA, CDR2 YNFKEQ.